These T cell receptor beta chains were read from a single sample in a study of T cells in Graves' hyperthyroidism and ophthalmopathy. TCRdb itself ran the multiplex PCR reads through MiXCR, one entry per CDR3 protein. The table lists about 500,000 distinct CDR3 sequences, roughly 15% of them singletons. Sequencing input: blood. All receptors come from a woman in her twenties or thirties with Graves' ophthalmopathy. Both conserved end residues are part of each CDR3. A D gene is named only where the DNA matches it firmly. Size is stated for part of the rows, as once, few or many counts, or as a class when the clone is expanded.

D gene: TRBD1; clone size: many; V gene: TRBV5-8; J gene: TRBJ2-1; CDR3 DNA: TGTGCCAGCAGCTGGGGACAGGAGGGGGGACACAATGAGCAGTTCTTC; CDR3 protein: CASSWGQEGGHNEQFF
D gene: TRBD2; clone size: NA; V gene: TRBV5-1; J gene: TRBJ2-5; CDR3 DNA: TGCGCCAGCAGGTCCACAAGACTAGCCAAAGAGACCCAGTACTTC; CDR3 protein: CASRSTRLAKETQYF
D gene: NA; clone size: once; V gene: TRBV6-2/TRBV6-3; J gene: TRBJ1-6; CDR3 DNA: TGTGCCAGCAGTCACTCGACGGGCTTGGGGAGCTCCTATAATTCACCCCTCCACTTT; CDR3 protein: CASSHSTGLGSSYNSPLHF
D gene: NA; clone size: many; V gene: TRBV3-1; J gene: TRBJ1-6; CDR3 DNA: TGTGCCAGCAGCCCCATACTCGGCAGCAATTCACCCCTCCACTTT; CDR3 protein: CASSPILGSNSPLHF
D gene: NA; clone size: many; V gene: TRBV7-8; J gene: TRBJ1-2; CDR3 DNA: TGTGCCAGCAGCTTAAGCAGAATAATTAACTATGGCTACACCTTC; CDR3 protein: CASSLSRIINYGYTF
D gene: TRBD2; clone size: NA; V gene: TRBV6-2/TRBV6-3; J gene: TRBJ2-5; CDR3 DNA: TGTGCCACCAGTGGGTCCTGGGCTAGCGGGAACCAAGAGACCCAGTACTTC; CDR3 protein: CATSGSWASGNQETQYF
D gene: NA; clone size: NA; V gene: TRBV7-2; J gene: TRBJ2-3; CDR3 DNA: NA; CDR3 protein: CASSFYICSARRGSPTDTQYF
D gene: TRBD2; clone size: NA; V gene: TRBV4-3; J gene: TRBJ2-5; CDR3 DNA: TGCGCCAGCAGCCCATCCGGACTAGCGGGAGTAGAGACCCAGTACTTC; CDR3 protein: CASSPSGLAGVETQYF
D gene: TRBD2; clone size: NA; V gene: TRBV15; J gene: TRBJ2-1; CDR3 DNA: TGTGCCACCAGCAGAGGCCGGGGACTAGCGGGCTATGAGCAGTTCTTC; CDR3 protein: CATSRGRGLAGYEQFF
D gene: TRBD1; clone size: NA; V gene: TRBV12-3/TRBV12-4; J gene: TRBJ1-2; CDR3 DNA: TGTGCCAGCAGTTTTGACAGGGCGTATGGCTACACCTTC; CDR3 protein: CASSFDRAYGYTF
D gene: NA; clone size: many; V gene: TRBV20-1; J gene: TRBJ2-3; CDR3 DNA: TGCAGTGCTAGAGGGACCCTTTTTGGCGGCACAGATACGCAGTATTTT; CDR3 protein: CSARGTLFGGTDTQYF
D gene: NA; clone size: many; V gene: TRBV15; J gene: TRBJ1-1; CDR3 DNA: TGTGCCACCAGCAGAGATTCAGGAGGGTATGATGGTTCAGCTTTCTTT; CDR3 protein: CATSRDSGGYDGSAFF
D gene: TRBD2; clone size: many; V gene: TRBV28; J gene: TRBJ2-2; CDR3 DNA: TGTGCCAGCAGTTTAATCGGAACGGGAGGGACAACGAACACCGGGGAGCTGTTTTTT; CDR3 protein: CASSLIGTGGTTNTGELFF
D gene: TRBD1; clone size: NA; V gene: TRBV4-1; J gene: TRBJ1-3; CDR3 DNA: TGCGCCAGCAGCCACCTGACAGGGAGTTCTGGAAACACCATGTATTTT; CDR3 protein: CASSHLTGSSGNTMYF
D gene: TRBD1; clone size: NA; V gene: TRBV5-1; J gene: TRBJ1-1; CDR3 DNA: TGCGCCAGCAGCCAACAGGGGTTTGAAGCTTTCTTT; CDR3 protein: CASSQQGFEAFF
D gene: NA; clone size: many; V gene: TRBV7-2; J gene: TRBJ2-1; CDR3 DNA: TGTGCCAGCTTAAAGTACAGCGACAATGAGCAGTTCTTC; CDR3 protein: CASLKYSDNEQFF
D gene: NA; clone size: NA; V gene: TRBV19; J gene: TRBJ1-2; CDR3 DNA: TGTGCCAGTAGTATAGCGGCCAGGGGCCTCTATGGCTACACCTTC; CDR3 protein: CASSIAARGLYGYTF
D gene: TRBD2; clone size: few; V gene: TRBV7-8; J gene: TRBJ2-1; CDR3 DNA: TGTGCCAGCAGATTAACTAGCGGGAGGAGCAATGAGCAGTTCTTC; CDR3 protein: CASRLTSGRSNEQFF
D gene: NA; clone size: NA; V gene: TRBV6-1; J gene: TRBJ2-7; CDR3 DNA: TGTGCCAGCAGTGTAGAAGACACTGTCTACGAGCAGTACTTC; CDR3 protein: CASSVEDTVYEQYF
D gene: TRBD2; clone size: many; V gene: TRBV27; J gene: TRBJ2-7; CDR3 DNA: TGTGCCAGCGCTCCTGGGACTAGCGGGTCCTACGAGCAGTACTTC; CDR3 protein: CASAPGTSGSYEQYF
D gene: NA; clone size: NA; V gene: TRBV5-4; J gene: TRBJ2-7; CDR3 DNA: TGTGCCAGCAGCCCGACCGGTGGCAGGGTGTCCTACGAGCAGTACTTC; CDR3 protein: CASSPTGGRVSYEQYF
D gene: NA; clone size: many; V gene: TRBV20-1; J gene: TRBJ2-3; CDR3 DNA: TGCAGTGCTCGGCAGTGGCGGACGGATACGCAGTATTTT; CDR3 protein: CSARQWRTDTQYF
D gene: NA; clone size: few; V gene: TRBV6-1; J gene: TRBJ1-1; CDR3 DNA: TGTGCCAGCAGAAGGGGATTAGTCACTGAAGCTTTCTTT; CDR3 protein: CASRRGLVTEAFF
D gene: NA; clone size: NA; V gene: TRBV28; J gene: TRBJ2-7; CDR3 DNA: TGTGCCAGCAGGGTATCGTCCAGCTCCTACGAGCAGTACTTC; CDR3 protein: CASRVSSSSYEQYF
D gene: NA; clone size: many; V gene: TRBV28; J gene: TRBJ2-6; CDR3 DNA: TGTGCCAGCAGTATCGGGGGCCGGTCTGGGGCCAACGTCCTGACTTTC; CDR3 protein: CASSIGGRSGANVLTF
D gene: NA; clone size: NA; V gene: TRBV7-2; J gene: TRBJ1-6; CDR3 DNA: TGTGCCAGCAGCTTTACAAATTCACCCCTCCACTTT; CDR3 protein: CASSFTNSPLHF